The 5 T cell receptor beta chains listed next were all sequenced from one sample in a study of early T cells in non-severe SARS-CoV-2 infection. TCRdb itself ran the 5' RACE reads through MiXCR, one entry per CDR3 protein. Among around 23,000 distinct CDR3 sequences, roughly 4.1% were seen once, and the ten largest hold around 21%. Sequences were obtained from whole blood. These receptors all stem from an adult who was a healthcare worker with PCR-confirmed SARS-CoV-2 infection or an uninfected control (not recorded which).

J is TRBJ2-1 and V is TRBV7-3; TRBD2 matches 10 bases. V trimming: 1 base; J trimming: 7 bases; junction bases outside the gene matches: 7. The CDR3 totals 16 residues. Germline-derived CDR1 and CDR2 are SGHTA and FQGTGA. CDR3 sequence reads: CASSLREREGQNEQFF. CDR3 nucleotide sequence: TGTGCCAGCAGCTTAAGGGAGCGGGAGGGCCAGAATGAGCAGTTCTTC.

CDR3 in amino acids: CASSQDFRYTGELFF. CDR3 nucleotide sequence: TGTGCCAGCAGCCAAGATTTTCGATACACCGGGGAGCTGTTTTTT. The chain links TRBV3-2 to TRBJ2-2. TRBV3-2 is deemed a pseudogene. This CDR3 comprises 15 residues.

This clonotype occurred many times. V is TRBV19 and J is TRBJ2-7; D not resolved. CDR1 is LNHDA and CDR2 is SQIVND in the germline V gene (reference sequence). The CDR3 covers 15 residues. The V gene lost 6 bases and the J gene lost 2 bases, with 17 bases spanning the gap. In DNA form, the CDR3 reads TGTGCCAGTAGCCCACTCGGAACAACACCCTACGAGCAGTACTTC. This translates into CASSPLGTTPYEQYF.

In its sample, this clonotype was seen many times. The chain carries TRBV5-1 and TRBJ2-5, with 7 bases that match TRBD1. The CDR3 totals 16 residues. Trimming cost V 4 bases and J 1 base; bases outside gene matches: 10. CDR1 SGHRS and CDR2 YFSETQ come from the germline V gene. The CDR3 is CASSRIEGQLQETQYF. The CDR3, as DNA: TGCGCCAGCAGCCGTATCGAGGGACAGCTCCAAGAGACCCAGTACTTC.

The sample holds many counts of this clonotype. The chain joins TRBV4-3 to TRBJ2-6, with D maybe TRBD2 (6 bases). CDR1 and CDR2 from the germline V gene are LGHNA and YSLEER. The V and J ends lost 0 bases and 2 bases respectively, with 11 bases between them. The CDR3 runs 17 residues. CDR3 nucleotides: TGCGCCAGCAGCCAAGATTTGGGGGGAACTGGGGCCAACGTCCTGACTTTC. It is translated as CASSQDLGGTGANVLTF.